This T cell receptor (beta chain) was found in a study of T cells after yellow fever vaccination (dated by TCRdb to 2018 to 2020). Broadly, across the study: The SMART-Seq v4 Ultra Low Input RNA kit was used to prepare libraries from fractions with low cell numbers. To follow T-cell clones before and after primary and booster YFV17D yellow fever vaccination, bulk TCR alpha and beta repertoires were sequenced over time. Two healthy male donors made up the cohort, one aged 18 to 29 years and the other aged 30 to 40 years. Blood samples were taken at several timepoints before and after primary and secondary immunization, and bulk PBMC replicates and cell subsets were isolated.

TCR cDNA was made using 5'RACE template switching, a step that added a universal primer site and unique molecular identifiers. cDNA synthesis was primed from both the TCR alpha and TCR beta constant segments. Library amplification used two PCR steps, and the second PCR step added sample barcodes and sequencing adapters. Sequencing of libraries was done on Illumina HiSeq 2500 (2x100 bp) or NovaSeq (2x150 bp). The authors' analysis ran thus. MIGEC was used to demultiplex reads and collapse the reads into UMI consensus sequences, and MiXCR was used for V(D)J alignment. Vaccine-responding clonotypes were defined with edgeR using replicate PBMC samples, requiring FDR below 0.01 and a log2 fold change above 5 up to day 15. Each bulk clonotype received a CD4 or CD8 identity based on whether the sequenced CD4 or CD8 repertoire contained that clonotype at higher abundance. Clones were called with MiXCR by TCRdb after fastp trimmed the public reads at Q25, and only in-frame beta chains were retained. A single entry per CDR3 protein holds the most common genes and DNA from its merged rows. TCRdb's processing, not the authors', yielded these V and J calls. The sample profile shows just under 600,000 distinct CDR3 sequences; roughly 14% of them were found once. Of the sample, 11% to 15% is held by the ten largest clones.

Explained via the paper, the treatment or condition label denotes: live attenuated yellow fever vaccine strain. At each blood-draw timepoint, two biological replicates of bulk PBMCs were collected. A standard Ficoll-Paque protocol was used to isolate PBMCs from peripheral blood. RNA was extracted with TriZol from bulk PBMCs, CD4 and CD8 fractions, and dextramer-positive and dextramer-negative fractions. V is reduced by 3 bases and J by 3 bases, leaving a spacing of 16 bases between them. The germline V gene specifies SGHTA as CDR1 and FQGNSA as CDR2. The CDR3 has 16 amino acids, counting the end cysteine and phenylalanine. The only DNA kept is the CDR3, 48 bases in frame from the first base. Results the study describes overall, beyond this receptor: After the booster, most of the clones that had expanded following primary vaccination were detected again (roughly 97% of CD4 and 80% to 90% of CD8), which suggests that memory was broadly maintained. Because only a couple of donors were included in the study, the extent to which the findings can be generalized is limited. The secondary T-cell response was found to be weaker but faster than the primary response, with a peak reached on day 5 rather than on day 15. FACS-sorted repertoires could contain abundant contaminating clonotypes from the bulk population, so computational filtering was required. A small share of clonotypes was detected in both CD4 and CD8 compartments, with the overlap likely arising from convergent recombination.

The sample holds a few counts of this clonotype. Its cognate antigen has yet to be identified. Base-call qualities are not available, and no considerably larger clone is one nucleotide away. Here the chain combines TRBV7-2 and TRBJ2-3; TRBD1 is perhaps the D gene, given 5 matching bases. The sequence came from a man younger than 45 who received the YFV17D yellow fever vaccine. Sequences were derived from PBMCs, sampled on the day of the yellow fever booster vaccination. The CDR3 amino acid sequence is: CASSLLGRAGTDTQYF. The sequence in DNA is TGTGCCAGCAGCTTGCTTGGTCGTGCAGGGACAGATACGCAGTATTTT.